These T cell receptor beta chains were read from a single sample in a study of cytomegalovirus exposure and HLA in healthy donors. The protocol was immunoSEQ multiplex PCR, while the TCRdb copy is restricted to in-frame clones and leaves out a portion. The data hold about 260,000 clones, with almost 85% observed a single time. Sequenced material: PBMCs. Receptors were obtained from a woman in her 40s in good health and CMV-seropositive. CDR3s include the opening cysteine and the closing phenylalanine or tryptophan. Fields, in order: J gene, V gene, clone size, D gene, CDR3 protein, CDR3 DNA. The D gene is left open where the match is weak. Where a row states a size, it is once, few, many or the class of an expanded clone; other rows omit it.

>TRBJ2-1|TRBV19|few|-
CASSLGDFYNEQFF
TGTGCCAGTAGTCTGGGGGACTTTTACAATGAGCAGTTCTTC
>TRBJ2-2|TRBV6-1|-|TRBD2
CASSEILAVGTGELFF
TGTGCCAGCAGTGAGATACTAGCGGTCGGCACCGGGGAGCTGTTTTTT
>TRBJ2-7|TRBV7-9|-|-
CATDAEGSEQYF
TGTGCCACAGACGCGGAGGGTTCAGAGCAGTACTTC
>TRBJ1-1|TRBV28|-|-
CASSLRSRAVNTEAFF
TGTGCCAGCAGTTTAAGGTCGAGGGCGGTGAACACTGAAGCTTTCTTT
>TRBJ1-2|TRBV30|-|-
CAWRSGYGGYTF
TGTGCCTGGAGATCAGGGTACGGTGGCTACACCTTC
>TRBJ2-7|TRBV6-6|-|TRBD1
CASSLADRTGGYEQYF
TGTGCCAGCAGCCTTGCGGATCGGACAGGGGGTTACGAGCAGTACTTC
>TRBJ2-5|TRBV4-3|once|-
CASSHDGNTETQYF
TGCGCCAGCAGCCATGACGGGAATACAGAGACCCAGTACTTC
>TRBJ2-7|TRBV4-3|-|-
CASSQESGYEQYF
TGCGCCAGCAGCCAAGAGAGCGGCTACGAGCAGTACTTC
>TRBJ1-2|TRBV15|-|TRBD1
CATSRESGGNLIGYTF
TGTGCCACCAGCAGAGAATCAGGGGGCAACCTTATTGGCTACACCTTC
>TRBJ2-3|TRBV15|once|TRBD1
CATSRVRQGPDTQYF
TGTGCCACCAGCAGAGTACGACAGGGCCCAGATACGCAGTATTTT
>TRBJ2-5|TRBV2|-|TRBD2
CASRKLAGGGETQYF
TGTGCCAGCAGAAAACTAGCGGGAGGGGGAGAGACCCAGTACTTC
>TRBJ2-5|TRBV7-3|-|-
CASSPTGTPVETQYF
TGTGCCAGCAGCCCCACGGGGACTCCCGTCGAGACCCAGTACTTC
>TRBJ2-1|TRBV23-1|-|-
CASSHPLRIGDEQFF
TGCGCCAGCAGTCACCCACTCCGGATCGGGGATGAGCAGTTCTTC
>TRBJ1-6|TRBV7-2|-|TRBD1
CASRLTSTGENSPLHF
TGTGCCAGCAGACTCACTTCGACAGGGGAGAATTCACCCCTCCACTTT
>TRBJ1-1|TRBV30|few|-
CAADLQGGTEAFF
TGTGCCGCCGATTTGCAGGGCGGCACTGAAGCTTTCTTT
>TRBJ2-3|TRBV28|-|-
CASSHETRAPTSGTDTQYF
TGTGCCAGCAGTCACGAGACACGAGCCCCCACCTCTGGCACAGATACGCAGTATTTT
>TRBJ2-5|TRBV14|-|TRBD2
CASSPGTSGVQETQYF
TGTGCCAGCAGCCCTGGGACTAGCGGAGTCCAAGAGACCCAGTACTTC
>TRBJ2-7|TRBV18|few|TRBD1
CASSPPDRGHEQYF
TGTGCCAGCTCACCACCTGACAGGGGACACGAGCAGTACTTC
>TRBJ2-5|TRBV5-4|-|-
CASSPESQETQYF
TGTGCCAGCAGCCCGGAGTCCCAAGAGACCCAGTACTTC
>TRBJ2-5|TRBV5-1|-|-
CASKYQETQYF
TGCGCCAGTAAATATCAAGAGACCCAGTACTTC
>TRBJ2-1|TRBV29-1|-|TRBD2
CSVGGGRGNEQFF
TGCAGCGTTGGAGGCGGGAGGGGCAATGAGCAGTTCTTC
>TRBJ2-1|TRBV2|-|TRBD2
CASRDSGRGAYNEQFF
TGTGCCAGCAGAGATAGCGGGAGGGGGGCCTACAATGAGCAGTTCTTC
>TRBJ2-2|TRBV19|-|TRBD2
CASSIGSGRPPGELFF
TGTGCCAGTAGTATAGGTAGCGGGAGGCCCCCCGGGGAGCTGTTTTTT
>TRBJ1-4|TRBV5-6|-|-
CASSLEIGSATNEKLFF
TGTGCCAGCAGCTTGGAGATCGGGTCTGCAACTAATGAAAAACTGTTTTTT
>TRBJ1-3|TRBV5-1|few|-
CASRTENSGNTIYF
TGCGCCAGCAGAACTGAGAACTCTGGAAACACCATATATTTT
>TRBJ2-7|TRBV7-3|-|-
CASSRGLDSYEQYF
TGTGCCAGCAGCCGGGGTTTGGACAGCTACGAGCAGTACTTC
>TRBJ1-4|TRBV7-6|once|-
CASSLEGEKLFF
TGTGCCAGCAGCTTAGAGGGGGAAAAACTGTTTTTT
>TRBJ1-6|TRBV7-8|-|-
CASSYLGGMNSPLHF
TGTGCCAGCAGCTATCTGGGGGGGATGAATTCACCCCTCCACTTT
>TRBJ1-6|TRBV5-8|few|TRBD1
CASSWPGTGANSPLHF
TGTGCCAGCAGCTGGCCCGGGACAGGGGCGAATTCACCCCTCCACTTT
>TRBJ1-1|TRBV5-4|-|-
CASSPQGKTEAFF
TGTGCCTCCAGCCCGCAGGGAAAAACTGAAGCTTTCTTT
>TRBJ2-7|TRBV7-6|-|-
CASSLVASHDEQYF
TGTGCCAGCAGCTTAGTTGCGAGCCATGACGAGCAGTACTTC
>TRBJ2-3|TRBV27|-|TRBD2
CASRISGTDTQYF
TGTGCCAGCAGGATTAGCGGGACAGATACGCAGTATTTT
>TRBJ1-1|TRBV27|-|-
CASSILTGNMNTEAFF
TGTGCCAGCAGTATCCTGACAGGAAACATGAACACTGAAGCTTTCTTT
>TRBJ2-1|TRBV7-2|once|-
CASRVGGLYEQFF
TGTGCCAGCAGAGTCGGGGGGCTATATGAGCAGTTCTTC
>TRBJ1-1|TRBV28|-|TRBD1
CASSFGTGPFF
TGTGCCAGCAGTTTTGGGACAGGCCCTTTCTTT
>TRBJ2-7|TRBV7-9|few|TRBD1
CSSSNTGGAYEQYF
TGTTCCAGCAGTAATACAGGGGGCGCATACGAGCAGTACTTC
>TRBJ2-7|TRBV7-9|few|TRBD2
CASSAGLAGDAGEQYF
TGTGCCAGCAGCGCGGGACTAGCGGGAGATGCAGGCGAGCAGTACTTC
>TRBJ1-2|TRBV6-1|-|-
CASRTGSWDNYGYTF
TGTGCCAGCAGGACAGGTAGTTGGGATAACTATGGCTACACCTTC
>TRBJ1-2|TRBV5-4|-|TRBD1
CASSPSDRAGGYTF
TGTGCCAGCAGCCCATCGGACAGGGCCGGTGGCTACACCTTC
>TRBJ1-6|TRBV28|-|TRBD1
CASRPPPGQPNSPLHF
TGTGCCAGCAGGCCCCCCCCGGGACAGCCTAATTCACCCCTCCACTTT
>TRBJ2-5|TRBV6-1|-|-
CASTLGAAGETQYF
TGTGCCAGCACTCTAGGGGCGGCCGGGGAGACCCAGTACTTC
>TRBJ2-7|TRBV5-1|-|TRBD2
CASSLSSGRASYEQYF
TGCGCCAGCAGCTTATCTAGCGGGAGGGCCTCCTACGAGCAGTACTTC
>TRBJ2-1|TRBV29-1|-|TRBD2
CSVDTGTSGRTSYNGQFF
TGCAGCGTTGACACCGGGACTAGCGGGAGGACCTCCTACAATGGGCAGTTCTTC
>TRBJ2-3|TRBV19|-|-
CASRAMGRPDTQYF
TGTGCCAGTAGGGCCATGGGGCGGCCAGATACGCAGTATTTT
>TRBJ2-1|TRBV5-1|-|-
CASRWGDENEQFF
TGCGCCAGCAGGTGGGGGGATGAGAATGAGCAGTTCTTC
>TRBJ2-6|TRBV5-4|once|-
CASSLDQRGANVLTF
TGTGCCAGCAGCTTGGACCAGCGGGGGGCCAACGTCCTGACTTTC
>TRBJ2-3|TRBV5-1|-|-
CASSLSETDTQYF
TGCGCCAGCAGCTTATCTGAGACAGATACGCAGTATTTT
>TRBJ1-5|TRBV7-9|-|-
CASSLSGNQPQHF
TGTGCCAGCAGCTTAAGCGGCAATCAGCCCCAGCATTTT
>TRBJ1-2|TRBV27|-|-
CASSSGTNYGYTF
TGTGCCAGCAGCTCAGGTACCAACTATGGCTACACCTTC
>TRBJ1-5|TRBV4-3|-|-
CASSQLQGSQPQHF
TGCGCCAGCAGCCAACTCCAGGGCAGTCAGCCCCAGCATTTT